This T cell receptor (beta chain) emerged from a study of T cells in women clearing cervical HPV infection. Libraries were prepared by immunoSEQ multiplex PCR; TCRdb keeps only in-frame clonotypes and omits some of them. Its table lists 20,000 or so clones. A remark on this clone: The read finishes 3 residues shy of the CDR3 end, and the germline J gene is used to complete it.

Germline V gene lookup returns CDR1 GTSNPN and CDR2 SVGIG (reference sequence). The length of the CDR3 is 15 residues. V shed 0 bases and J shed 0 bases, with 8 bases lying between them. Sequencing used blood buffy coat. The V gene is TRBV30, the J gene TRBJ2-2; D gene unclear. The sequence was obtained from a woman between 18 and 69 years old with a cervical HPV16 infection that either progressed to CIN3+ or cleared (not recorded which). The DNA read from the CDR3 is TGTGCCTGGAGTGTATACAGTTCGAACACCGGGGAG. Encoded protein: CAWSVYSSNTGE. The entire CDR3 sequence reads CAWSVYSSNTGELFF.